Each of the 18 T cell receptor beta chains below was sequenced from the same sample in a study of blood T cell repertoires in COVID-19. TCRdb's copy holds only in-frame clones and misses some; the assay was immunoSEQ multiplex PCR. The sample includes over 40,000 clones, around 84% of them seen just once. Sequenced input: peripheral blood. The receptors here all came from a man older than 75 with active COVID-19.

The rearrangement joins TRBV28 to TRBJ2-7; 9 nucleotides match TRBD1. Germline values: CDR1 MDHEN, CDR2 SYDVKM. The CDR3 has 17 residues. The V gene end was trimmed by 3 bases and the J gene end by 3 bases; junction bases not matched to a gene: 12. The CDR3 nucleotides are TGTGCCAGCAGTTTCCACCCGGACAGGGGTTATGACTACGAGCAGTACTTC. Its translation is CASSFHPDRGYDYEQYF.

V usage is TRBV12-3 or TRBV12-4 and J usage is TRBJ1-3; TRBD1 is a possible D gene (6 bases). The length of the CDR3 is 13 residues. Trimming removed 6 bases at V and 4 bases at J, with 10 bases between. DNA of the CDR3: TGTGCCAGCAGCTGGACAGACGGAAACACCATATATTTT. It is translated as CASSWTDGNTIYF.

The CDR3 nucleotides are TGTGCCAGCAGCTCTACCTACCTGGGACAGAGCAATCAGCCCCAGCATTTT. This encodes CASSSTYLGQSNQPQHF. V usage is TRBV7-9 and J usage is TRBJ1-5, with 7 bases identical to TRBD1. The CDR3 extends over 17 amino acids. Germline V gene lookup returns CDR1 SEHNR and CDR2 FQNEAQ (reference sequence). Losses at the gene ends were 4 bases for V and 1 base for J; bases not matched to a gene: 10.

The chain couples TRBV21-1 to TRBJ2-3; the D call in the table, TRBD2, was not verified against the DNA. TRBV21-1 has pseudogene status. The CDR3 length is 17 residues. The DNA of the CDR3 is TGTGCCAGCAGCTCCTCGGGACTAGCGGGCTGCACAGATACGCAGTATTTT. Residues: CASSSSGLAGCTDTQYF.

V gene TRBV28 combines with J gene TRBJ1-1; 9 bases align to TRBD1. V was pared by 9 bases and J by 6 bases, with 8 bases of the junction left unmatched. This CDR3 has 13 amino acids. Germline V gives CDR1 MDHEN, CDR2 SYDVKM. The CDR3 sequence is CASSGTGPSEAFF. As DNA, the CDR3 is TGTGCCAGTTCCGGGACAGGGCCATCTGAAGCTTTCTTT. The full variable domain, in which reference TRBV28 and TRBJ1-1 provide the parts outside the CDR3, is DVKVTQSSRYLVKRTGEKVFLECVQDMDHENMFWYRQDPGLGLRLIYFSYDVKMKEKGDIPEGYSVSREKKERFSLILESASTNQTSMYLCASSGTGPSEAFFGQGTRLTVV.

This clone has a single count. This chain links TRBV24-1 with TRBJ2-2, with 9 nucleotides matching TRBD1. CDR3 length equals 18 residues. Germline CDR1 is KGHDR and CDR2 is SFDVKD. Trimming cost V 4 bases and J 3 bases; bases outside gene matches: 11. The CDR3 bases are TGTGCCACCAGTGACCCAACTCGACAGGGGGGTCACACCGGGGAGCTGTTTTTT. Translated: CATSDPTRQGGHTGELFF.

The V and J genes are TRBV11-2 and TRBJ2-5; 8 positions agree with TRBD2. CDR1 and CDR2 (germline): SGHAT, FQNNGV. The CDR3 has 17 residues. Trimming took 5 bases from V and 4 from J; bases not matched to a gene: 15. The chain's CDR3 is CASSRVSGGGSGETQYF. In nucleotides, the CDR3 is TGTGCCAGCAGCCGTGTAAGCGGCGGGGGGTCCGGAGAGACCCAGTACTTC.

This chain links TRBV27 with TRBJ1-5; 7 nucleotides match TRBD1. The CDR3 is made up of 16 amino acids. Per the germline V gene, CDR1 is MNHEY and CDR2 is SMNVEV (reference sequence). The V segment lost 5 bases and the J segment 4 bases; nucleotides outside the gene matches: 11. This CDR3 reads CASSLTTRDRNQPQHF. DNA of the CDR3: TGTGCCAGCAGTCTAACAACCCGGGACAGAAATCAGCCCCAGCATTTT.

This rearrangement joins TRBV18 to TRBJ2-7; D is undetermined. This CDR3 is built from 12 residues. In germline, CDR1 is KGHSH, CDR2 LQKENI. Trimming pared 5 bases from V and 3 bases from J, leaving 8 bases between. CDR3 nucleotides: TGTGCCAGCTCAACTGGTCTCTACGAGCAGTACTTC. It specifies CASSTGLYEQYF. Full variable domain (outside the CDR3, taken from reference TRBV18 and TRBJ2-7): NAGVMQNPRHLVRRRGQEARLRCSPMKGHSHVYWYRQLPEEGLKFMVYLQKENIIDESGMPKERFSAEFPKEGPSILRIQQVVRGDSAAYFCASSTGLYEQYFGPGTRLTVT.

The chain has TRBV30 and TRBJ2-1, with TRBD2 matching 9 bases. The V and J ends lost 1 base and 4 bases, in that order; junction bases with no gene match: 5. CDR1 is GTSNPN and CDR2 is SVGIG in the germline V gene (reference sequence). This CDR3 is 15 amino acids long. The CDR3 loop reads CAWSATSGVYNEQFF. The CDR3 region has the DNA TGTGCCTGGAGTGCGACTAGCGGCGTATACAATGAGCAGTTCTTC. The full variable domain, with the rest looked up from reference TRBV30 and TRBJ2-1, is SQTIHQWPATLVQPVGSPLSLECTVEGTSNPNLYWYRQAAGRGLQLLFYSVGIGQISSEVPQNLSASRPQDRQFILSSKKLLLSDSGFYLCAWSATSGVYNEQFFGPGTRLTVL.

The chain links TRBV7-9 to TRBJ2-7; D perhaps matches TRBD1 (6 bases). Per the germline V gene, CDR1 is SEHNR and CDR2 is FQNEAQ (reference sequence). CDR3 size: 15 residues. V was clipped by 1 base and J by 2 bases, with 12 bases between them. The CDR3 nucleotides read TGTGCCAGCAGCTTAGACTTAGGGGGTGCCTACGAGCAGTACTTC. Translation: CASSLDLGGAYEQYF.

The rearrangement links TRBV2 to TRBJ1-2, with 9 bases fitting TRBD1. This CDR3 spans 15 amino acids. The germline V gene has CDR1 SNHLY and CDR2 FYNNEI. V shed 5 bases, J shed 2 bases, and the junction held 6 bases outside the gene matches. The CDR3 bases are TGTGCCAGCAGTCAATCCGGGACAGGGAACTATGGCTACACCTTC. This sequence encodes CASSQSGTGNYGYTF.

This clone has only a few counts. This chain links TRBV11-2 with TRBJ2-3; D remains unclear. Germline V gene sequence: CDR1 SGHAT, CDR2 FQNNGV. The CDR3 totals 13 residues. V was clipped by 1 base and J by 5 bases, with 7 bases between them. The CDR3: CASSLVFRDTQYF. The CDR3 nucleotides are TGTGCCAGCAGCTTAGTTTTCCGAGATACGCAGTATTTT.

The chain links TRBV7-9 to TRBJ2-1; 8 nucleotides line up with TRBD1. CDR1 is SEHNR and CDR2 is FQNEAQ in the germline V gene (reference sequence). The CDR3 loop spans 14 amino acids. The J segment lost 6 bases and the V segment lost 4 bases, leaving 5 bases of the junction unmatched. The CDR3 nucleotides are TGTGCCAGCAGCTCTGACAGGGGTGGCAATGAGCAGTTCTTC. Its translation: CASSSDRGGNEQFF.

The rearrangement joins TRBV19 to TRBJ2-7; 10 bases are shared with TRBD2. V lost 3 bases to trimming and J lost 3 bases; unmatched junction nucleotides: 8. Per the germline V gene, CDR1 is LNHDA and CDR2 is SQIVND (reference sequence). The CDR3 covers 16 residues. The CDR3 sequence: CASSIPSGTSVYEQYF. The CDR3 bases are TGTGCCAGTAGTATCCCGTCGGGGACTAGCGTCTACGAGCAGTACTTC.

In nucleotides, the CDR3 is TGTGCCAGCAGCCCGACCGCCGAGGTGGGGAGGACCACAGATACGCAGTATTTT. Encoded protein: CASSPTAEVGRTTDTQYF. The V gene is TRBV9, the J gene TRBJ2-3, with D possibly matching TRBD2 (6 bases). The CDR3 contains 18 residues. Trimming cost V 4 bases and J 2 bases, with 23 bases left between them. Germline-derived CDR1 and CDR2 are SGDLS and YYNGEE. Variable domain in full (rest from reference TRBV9 and TRBJ2-3): DSGVTQTPKHLITATGQRVTLRCSPRSGDLSVYWYQQSLDQGLQFLIQYYNGEERAKGNILERFSAQQFPDLHSELNLSSLELGDSALYFCASSPTAEVGRTTDTQYFGPGTRLTVL.

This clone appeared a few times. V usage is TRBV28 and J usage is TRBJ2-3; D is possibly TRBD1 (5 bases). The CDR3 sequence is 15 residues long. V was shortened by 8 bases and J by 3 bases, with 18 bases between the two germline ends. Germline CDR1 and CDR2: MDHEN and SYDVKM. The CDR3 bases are TGTGCCAGCCCCCCGCCAGGACAAGTGACAGATACGCAGTATTTT. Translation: CASPPPGQVTDTQYF.

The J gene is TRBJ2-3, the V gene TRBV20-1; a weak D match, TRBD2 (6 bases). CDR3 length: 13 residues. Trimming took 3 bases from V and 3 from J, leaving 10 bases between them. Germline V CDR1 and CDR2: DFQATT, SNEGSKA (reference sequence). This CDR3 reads CSASRGGTDTQYF. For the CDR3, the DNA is TGCAGTGCTAGTAGAGGAGGGACAGATACGCAGTATTTT.